This TCR beta chain appears in the sequencing data of a study of CXCR3-negative and CXCR3-positive naive CD8 T cells. Study-level findings and limits: Researchers report that CXCR3-positive naive cells carry more hydrophobic TRB CDR3s than CXCR3-negative naive cells. Naive cells, whether CXCR3-negative or CXCR3-positive, had similar TRBV-TRBJ usage, while memory cells differed.

Researchers reported sorting every CD8+ T cell subset in triplicate, 300,000 cells per sort. This CDR3 region has 14 residues. The germline V gene has CDR1 SQVTM and CDR2 ANQGSEA. The libraries of TRB cDNA were prepared using 5' RACE with UMI labels. TCRdb re-called the 5' RACE reads and gives one entry per CDR3 protein, without DNA. The sample holds around 7,000 distinct CDR3 sequences. Comments on this clonotype: Its specificity is unknown.

Sample: naive CXCR3+ CD8+ T cells from blood. Noted subset: CD45RO-CCR7+CD27+CD95- naive CD8+ T cells expressing CXCR3 (TNR3+). This clonotype was obtained from a human donor in good health. Some clones in this sample may be carry-over from other donors' samples. V is TRBV29-1 and J is TRBJ2-3; TCRdb's D call, TRBD2, is unchecked because there is no DNA. CDR3 amino acids: CSVEGLAATDTQYF.